The present TCR beta chain was sequenced within a study of monozygotic twins with inflammatory bowel disease. From its re-call of the 5' RACE reads, TCRdb lists each CDR3 protein once, without DNA. The sample yields approximately 400,000 distinct CDR3 sequences, of which the top ten take up more than 2%. The source material was blood. This TCR was sampled from a human donor with ulcerative colitis or Crohn's disease, or a healthy co-twin of an affected twin (not recorded which).

CDR3 amino acids: CASSLGTSKQMATQYF. The rearrangement joins TRBV5-1 to TRBJ2-3; TCRdb selects TRBD2, and the lack of DNA leaves this call unchecked. Germline values: CDR1 SGHRS, CDR2 YFSETQ. The CDR3 loop spans 16 amino acids.